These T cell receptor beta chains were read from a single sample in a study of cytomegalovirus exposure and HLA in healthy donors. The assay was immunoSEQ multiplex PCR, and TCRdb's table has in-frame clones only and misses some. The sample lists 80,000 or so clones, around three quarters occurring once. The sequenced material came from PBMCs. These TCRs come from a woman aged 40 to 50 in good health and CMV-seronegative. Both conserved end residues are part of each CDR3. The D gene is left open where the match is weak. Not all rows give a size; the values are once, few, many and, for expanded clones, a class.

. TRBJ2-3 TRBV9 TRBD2 CASSGGLALGTDTQYF TGTGCCAGCAGCGGCGGACTAGCCCTAGGCACAGATACGCAGTATTTT
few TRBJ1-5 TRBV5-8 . CASSLVGEPQHF TGTGCCAGCAGCTTGGTCGGGGAACCCCAGCATTTT
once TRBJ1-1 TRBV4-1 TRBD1 CASSQDDRGFMGEAFF TGCGCCAGCAGCCAAGATGACAGGGGCTTCATGGGGGAAGCTTTCTTT
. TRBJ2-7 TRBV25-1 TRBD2 CASSEKSGGSYEQYF TGTGCCAGCAGTGAAAAGAGCGGGGGCTCCTACGAGCAGTACTTC
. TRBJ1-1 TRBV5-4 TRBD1 CASSLAGTGRNTEAFF TGTGCCAGCAGCTTGGCCGGGACAGGGCGGAACACTGAAGCTTTCTTT
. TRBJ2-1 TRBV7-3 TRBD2 CASSTTSFHEQFF TGTGCCAGCAGCACGACTAGCTTCCATGAGCAGTTCTTC
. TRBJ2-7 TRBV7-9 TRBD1 CASSFRQGEYEQYF TGTGCCAGCAGCTTCCGGCAGGGGGAGTACGAGCAGTACTTC
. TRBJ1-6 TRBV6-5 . CASSLSFDSPLHF TGTGCCAGCAGCCTTAGTTTTGATTCACCCCTCCACTTT
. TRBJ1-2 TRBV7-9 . CASSRGSSTGYTF TGTGCCAGCAGTCGCGGATCATCTACGGGCTACACCTTC
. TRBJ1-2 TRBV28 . CASSPSEGPGLERGCAF TGTGCCAGCAGTCCCTCGGAGGGGCCGGGCCTGGAAAGAGGTTGCGCCTTC
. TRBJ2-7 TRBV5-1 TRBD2 CASSPGTSGGRSGEQYF TGCGCCAGCAGCCCCGGGACTAGCGGGGGGCGGTCTGGCGAGCAGTACTTC
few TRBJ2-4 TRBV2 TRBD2 CASSGGLAGRAKNIQYF TGTGCCAGCAGTGGGGGACTAGCGGGGAGAGCCAAAAACATTCAGTACTTC
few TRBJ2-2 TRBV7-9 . CASSLAEVNTGELFF TGTGCCAGCAGCTTAGCGGAGGTGAACACCGGGGAGCTGTTTTTT
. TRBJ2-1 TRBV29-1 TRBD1 CSVEPTGGGEQFF TGCAGCGTTGAACCTACAGGGGGCGGTGAGCAGTTCTTC
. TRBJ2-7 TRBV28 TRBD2 CASRSTSESSYEQYF TGTGCCAGCAGGTCAACTAGCGAAAGCTCCTACGAGCAGTACTTC
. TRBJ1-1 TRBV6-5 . CASSPTENTEAFF TGTGCCAGCAGCCCCACAGAAAACACTGAAGCTTTCTTT
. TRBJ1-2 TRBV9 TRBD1 CASRGQGARGYTF TGTGCCAGCAGGGGACAGGGGGCTAGGGGCTACACCTTC
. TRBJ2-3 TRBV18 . CASSPTGTVSTDTQYF TGTGCCAGCTCACCAACCGGAACAGTTAGCACAGATACGCAGTATTTT
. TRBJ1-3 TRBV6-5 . CASSYSTDSGNTIYF TGTGCCAGCAGTTATTCGACAGACTCTGGAAACACCATATATTTT
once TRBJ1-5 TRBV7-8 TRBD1 CASSPDRVDQPQHF TGTGCCAGCAGCCCGGACAGGGTGGATCAGCCCCAGCATTTT
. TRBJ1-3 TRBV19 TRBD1 CASSTRQGGGNTIYF TGTGCCAGTAGTACCCGACAGGGAGGCGGAAACACCATATATTTT
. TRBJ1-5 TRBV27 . CASSLVQGNQPQHF TGTGCCAGCAGTTTGGTACAGGGCAATCAGCCCCAGCATTTT
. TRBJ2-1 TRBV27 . CASSPNSGGRNEQFF TGTGCCAGCAGCCCAAACTCGGGGGGCCGCAATGAGCAGTTCTTC
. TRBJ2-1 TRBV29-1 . CSVGQGYEQFF TGCAGCGTTGGCCAGGGCTATGAGCAGTTCTTC
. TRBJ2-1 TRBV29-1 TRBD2 CSAAEREAGEQFF TGCAGCGCCGCCGAGCGGGAGGCTGGTGAGCAGTTCTTC
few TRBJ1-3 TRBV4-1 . CASSQDPARLGNTIYF TGCGCCAGCAGCCAAGACCCAGCCAGACTCGGAAACACCATATATTTT
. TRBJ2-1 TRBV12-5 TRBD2 CASGWKGLAGTSSYNEQFF TGTGCTAGTGGTTGGAAGGGACTAGCGGGGACCAGCTCCTACAATGAGCAGTTCTTC
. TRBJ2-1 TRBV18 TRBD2 CASSALAGGYNEQFF TGTGCCAGCTCAGCACTAGCGGGAGGATACAATGAGCAGTTCTTC
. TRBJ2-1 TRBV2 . CASSRQLYNEQFF TGTGCCAGCAGTAGACAGCTTTACAATGAGCAGTTCTTC
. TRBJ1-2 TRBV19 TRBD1 CASSPHGQGSYGYTF TGTGCCAGTAGTCCCCATGGACAGGGTAGCTATGGCTACACCTTC
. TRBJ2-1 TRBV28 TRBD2 CASSLGPASGSYNEQFF TGTGCCAGCAGTTTAGGGCCGGCTAGCGGGAGCTACAATGAGCAGTTCTTC
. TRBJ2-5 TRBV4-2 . CASSPTRVRETQYF TGTGCCAGCAGCCCGACTAGAGTCCGAGAGACCCAGTACTTC
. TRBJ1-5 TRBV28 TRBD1 CASSLGGTGGVWQPQHF TGTGCCAGCAGTTTGGGGGGGACAGGGGGCGTATGGCAGCCCCAGCATTTT
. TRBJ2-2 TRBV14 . CASSQDLAVAGELFF TGTGCCAGCAGCCAAGATCTGGCCGTGGCCGGGGAGCTGTTTTTT
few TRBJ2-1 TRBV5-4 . CASSQPQTGAGMKFF TGTGCCAGCAGCCAGCCTCAGACAGGTGCAGGCATGAAGTTCTTC
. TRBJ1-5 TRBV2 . CASNTGNSNQPQHF TGTGCCAGCAACACAGGGAATAGCAATCAGCCCCAGCATTTT
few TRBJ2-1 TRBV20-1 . CSAREDTEQFF TGCAGTGCTCGAGAGGACACGGAGCAGTTCTTC
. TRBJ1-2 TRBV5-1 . CASSSQGYYGYTF TGCGCCAGCAGCTCTCAGGGGTACTATGGCTACACCTTC
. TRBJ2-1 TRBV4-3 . CASSQDTSIEQFF TGCGCCAGCAGCCAGGATACTAGCATTGAGCAGTTCTTC
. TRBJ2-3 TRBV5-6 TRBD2 CASSSRTSRSTDTQYF TGTGCCAGCAGCTCCCGGACTAGCAGAAGCACAGATACGCAGTATTTT
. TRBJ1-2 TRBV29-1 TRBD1 CSDRGGAYGYTF TGCAGCGACAGGGGGGGCGCCTATGGCTACACCTTC
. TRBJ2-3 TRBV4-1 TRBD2 CASERGGTDTQYF TGCGCCAGCGAGCGGGGGGGCACAGATACGCAGTATTTT
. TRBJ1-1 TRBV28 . CASSLASAYRDTNTEAFF TGTGCCAGCAGTTTAGCCTCTGCTTACCGGGACACGAACACTGAAGCTTTCTTT
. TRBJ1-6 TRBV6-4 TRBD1 CASSPGTDSSPLHF TGTGCCAGCAGCCCCGGGACAGACAGCTCACCCCTCCACTTT
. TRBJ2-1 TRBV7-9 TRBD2 CASPHSGSSDSEQFF TGTGCCAGCCCACATAGCGGGAGTTCTGATAGTGAGCAGTTCTTC